The next 21 T cell receptor beta chains were all read from a single sample in a study of control samples from healthy donors and cancer patients. Sequenced by immunoSEQ multiplex PCR; TCRdb stores in-frame clones only, minus some. Among about 88,000 clones, over 85% were seen once, and the ten largest hold over 8%. Source material: blood. The receptors shown here come from a man in his late teens or twenties in good health.

The rearrangement links TRBV7-2 to TRBJ2-2; D unclear. Germline V CDR1 and CDR2: SGHTA, FQGNSA. Trimming took off 5 bases at V and 0 bases at J, with 4 bases between the two ends. CDR3 length: 13 residues. CDR3 residues: CASSAPNTGELFF. For the CDR3, the DNA is TGTGCCAGCAGCGCCCCGAACACCGGGGAGCTGTTTTTT.

The chain combines TRBV19 with TRBJ2-3; 9 bases map to TRBD2. The trim removed 4 bases at V and 0 bases at J, leaving 5 bases unmatched. The germline V gene encodes CDR1 LNHDA and CDR2 SQIVND (reference sequence). The CDR3 totals 16 residues. The CDR3 nucleotides read TGTGCCAGTAGTACAACTAGCGGGCATAGCACAGATACGCAGTATTTT. Translated: CASSTTSGHSTDTQYF.

The rearrangement joins TRBV6-2 or TRBV6-3 to TRBJ1-6, with TRBD1 matching over 7 bases. The V gene's germline CDR1 is MNHEY and CDR2 SVGEGT. V dropped 3 bases and J dropped 8; count of bases not matched to a gene: 13. This CDR3 has 17 residues. For the CDR3, the DNA is TGTGCCAGCAGTTATACGGGACAGCTCACCAGGGATTCACCCCTCCACTTT. Amino acids: CASSYTGQLTRDSPLHF.

This chain joins TRBV6-2 or TRBV6-3 and TRBJ1-5, with TRBD1 as a possible D gene (5 bases). Germline values: CDR1 MNHEY, CDR2 SVGEGT. The ends were cut back, 5 bases at V and 7 bases at J, with 18 bases in the middle. This CDR3 has 15 amino acids. The CDR3 DNA sequence: TGTGCCAGCAGTGCCGACTCAGGGCCAGCACAGCCCCAGCATTTT. Translation: CASSADSGPAQPQHF.

V is TRBV6-5 and J is TRBJ2-7, with D unclear. Germline V CDR1 and CDR2: MNHEY, SVGAGI. CDR3 size: 15 residues. Trimming took 4 bases from V and 3 from J, leaving 16 bases between them. This CDR3 is CASSFTGSPNYEQYF. The CDR3 DNA reads as TGTGCCAGCAGTTTCACCGGGTCGCCGAACTACGAGCAGTACTTC.

V gene TRBV27 combines with J gene TRBJ1-1; D gene ambiguous. The CDR3 has 19 residues. Between the trimmed V and J ends, which lost 4 bases and 3 bases, there was a span of 27 bases. Germline V CDR1 and CDR2: MNHEY, SMNVEV (reference sequence). The chain's CDR3 is CASSSLTRLFLRPDTEAFF. CDR3 bases: TGTGCCAGCAGTTCACTTACCCGGTTATTCTTGAGGCCCGACACTGAAGCTTTCTTT.

The J gene is TRBJ2-7, the V gene TRBV6-6; 9 bases match TRBD1. The CDR3 runs to 15 residues. After removal of 0 bases from V and 5 bases from J, the junction contained 5 bases not matched to a gene. CDR1 is MNHNY and CDR2 is SVGAGI in the germline V gene (reference sequence). The CDR3 coding sequence is TGTGCCAGCAGTTACTCAGGGACAGGGTCCCACGAGCAGTACTTC. It specifies CASSYSGTGSHEQYF.

The chain joins TRBV12-3 or TRBV12-4 to TRBJ1-5; D is undetermined. The V end was cut by 4 bases, the J end by 7 bases, with 11 bases between. The CDR3 has 13 amino acids. CDR3 sequence reads: CASSSLQQQPQHF. The CDR3 DNA is TGTGCCAGCAGTTCCCTTCAACAGCAGCCCCAGCATTTT.

CDR3 nucleotide sequence: TGTGCCAGCAGCTCCAGACAGACAGGTCCGTCCAATGAGCAGTTCTTC. It encodes CASSSRQTGPSNEQFF. V usage is TRBV13 and J usage is TRBJ2-1; maybe TRBD1 (6 bases). This CDR3 comprises 16 residues. V gave up 4 bases and J gave up 6 bases, with 19 bases separating them. Germline V gene sequence: CDR1 PRHDT, CDR2 FYEKMQ (reference sequence).

The rearrangement joins TRBV5-6 to TRBJ2-7; no clear D gene. The CDR3 consists of 12 residues. Trimming left V 1 base short and J 5 bases short, with 7 bases between. Germline lookup yields CDR1 SGHDT and CDR2 YYEEEE. The CDR3 nucleotides are TGTGCCAGCAGCTTGAAAAGCAACGAGCAGTACTTC. This gives the protein CASSLKSNEQYF.

V is TRBV29-1 and J is TRBJ2-3; 8 bases agree with TRBD2. The CDR3 totals 14 residues. Per germline, CDR1 SQVTM and CDR2 ANQGSEA. V was clipped by 4 bases and J by 3 bases; unmatched bases: 6. This chain's CDR3 is CSVAAGVLTDTQYF. CDR3 sequence (DNA): TGCAGCGTTGCAGCGGGAGTTTTAACAGATACGCAGTATTTT.

DNA of the CDR3: TGCGCCAGCAGCCAAGATCTGACAGATCGCTTTCAGCCCCAGCATTTT. Its translation is CASSQDLTDRFQPQHF. The chain has TRBV4-1 and TRBJ1-5, with D perhaps TRBD1 (5 bases). The CDR3 contains 16 residues. Trimming stripped 0 bases from V and 6 bases from J, with 15 bases between. The V gene's germline CDR1 is MGHRA and CDR2 YSYEKL.

The chain is built from TRBV7-9 and TRBJ2-2; D may be TRBD1 or TRBD2 (5 bases each). Trimming took 2 bases from V and 11 from J, leaving 9 bases between them. The CDR3 is 12 residues long. Germline V gives CDR1 SEHNR, CDR2 FQNEAQ (reference sequence). This CDR3 is CASSLSGPELFF. The CDR3 DNA follows: TGTGCCAGCAGCTTATCGGGACCAGAGCTGTTTTTT.

Points on this clone: Other DNA sequences within the sample encode an identical CDR3. The V call is TRBV27, the J call TRBJ2-7; TRBD1 aligns across 9 bases. After removal of 6 bases from V and 4 bases from J, the junction contained 7 bases not matched to a gene. CDR3 length: 14 amino acids. Per germline, CDR1 MNHEY and CDR2 SMNVEV (reference sequence). The chain's CDR3 is CASSPGTGLYEQYF. As DNA, the CDR3 is TGTGCCAGCAGCCCCGGGACAGGGTTATACGAGCAGTACTTC.

The gene calls are TRBV4-1 and TRBJ1-3; D is unclear. The CDR3 totals 13 residues. Trimming took off 1 base at V and 4 bases at J, with 5 bases between the two ends. CDR1 and CDR2 from the germline V gene are MGHRA and YSYEKL. The CDR3 region is CASSQVTGNTIYF. As DNA, the CDR3 is TGCGCCAGCAGCCAAGTTACCGGAAACACCATATATTTT.

The chain links TRBV10-3 to TRBJ1-2; no clear D. Germline V lookup: CDR1 ENHRY, CDR2 SYGVKD. This CDR3 spans 13 amino acids. The V end was cut by 6 bases, the J end by 2 bases, with 10 bases between. The DNA of the CDR3 is TGTGCCATCAGAGATGGACTGAACTATGGCTACACCTTC. This gives the protein CAIRDGLNYGYTF.

The V call is TRBV3-1 (or the pseudogene TRBV3-2), the J call TRBJ2-2; 9 nucleotides line up with TRBD1. V lost 3 bases to trimming and J lost 6 bases; unmatched junction nucleotides: 5. There are 15 residues in the CDR3. Germline V lookup: CDR1 LGHDT, CDR2 YNNKEL (reference sequence). The CDR3 region has the DNA TGTGCCAGCAGCCATGGACAGGGGAGAGCCGGGGAGCTGTTTTTT. Its translation: CASSHGQGRAGELFF.

The chain links TRBV3-1 (or the pseudogene TRBV3-2) to TRBJ1-1; D remains unclear. This CDR3 contains 12 residues. Per germline, CDR1 LGHDT and CDR2 YNNKEL (reference sequence). Trimming cost V 3 bases and J 10 bases, with 12 bases left between them. CDR3 residues: CASSQLGSPAFF. The CDR3 DNA sequence: TGTGCCAGCAGCCAGCTGGGTTCGCCAGCTTTCTTT.

The V call is TRBV5-6, the J call TRBJ1-2, with no clear D. From germline, CDR1 is SGHDT and CDR2 YYEEEE. V was clipped by 2 bases and J by 0 bases, with 14 bases between them. The CDR3 is made up of 16 amino acids. The chain's CDR3 is CASSFSFGGTNYGYTF. The CDR3 region has the DNA TGTGCCAGCAGCTTTTCGTTCGGTGGCACTAACTATGGCTACACCTTC.

This chain uses TRBV19 with TRBJ1-2; 9 nucleotides line up with TRBD1. The CDR3 length is 14 residues. Germline-derived CDR1 and CDR2 are LNHDA and SQIVND (reference sequence). V shed 5 bases and J 4 bases; nucleotides not matched to a gene: 5. The CDR3 region is CASSETGGSYGYTF. CDR3 in DNA: TGTGCCAGTAGTGAGACAGGGGGATCCTATGGCTACACCTTC.

The chain employs TRBV4-2 and TRBJ1-2, with D perhaps TRBD1 (6 bases). Germline values: CDR1 LGHNA, CDR2 YNFKEQ. With 1 base removed from V and 4 bases from J, the gap between germline ends came to 19 bases. CDR3 length: 17 residues. CDR3 sequence (DNA): TGTGCCAGCAGCCAAGGGGCAGGGGCTAATCGTGTCTATGGCTACACCTTC. This sequence encodes CASSQGAGANRVYGYTF.